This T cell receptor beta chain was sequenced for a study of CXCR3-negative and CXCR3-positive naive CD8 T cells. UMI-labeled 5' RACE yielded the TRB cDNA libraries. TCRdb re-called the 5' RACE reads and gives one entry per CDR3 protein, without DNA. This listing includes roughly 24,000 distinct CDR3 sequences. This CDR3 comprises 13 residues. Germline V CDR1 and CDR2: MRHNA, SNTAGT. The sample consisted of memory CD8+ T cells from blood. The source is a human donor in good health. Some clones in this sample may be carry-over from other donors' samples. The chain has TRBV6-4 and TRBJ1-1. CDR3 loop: CASSVSQNTEAFF.